This T cell receptor beta chain was captured by sequencing in a study of control samples from healthy donors and cancer patients (dated by TCRdb to the early 2020s). The CDR3 spans 13 residues, from the cysteine through the phenylalanine. Only the CDR3 portion is preserved as DNA: 39 bases, with reading frame beginning at the first base. V and J lose 1 base and 7 bases, and a span of 10 bases separates them. CDR1 is given as MNHNS and CDR2 as SASEGT, both from the germline V gene. Regarding this clone: What this receptor recognizes is not known. Base qualities are missing; no much larger clone stands one base away.

The library was prepared using the immunoSEQ multiplex PCR assay. TCRdb's version of the immuneACCESS table is confined to in-frame rearrangements and falls short of the full clone set. An unresolved V gene accounts for under half of the shortfall where checked; the remainder is of unknown origin. The sample yields over 100,000 clones; roughly 90% were counted once. The ten most abundant clones make up 5.5% of the sample. This sequence originates from a man aged 18 to 35 in good health. The material sequenced was blood. The chain is assembled from TRBV6-1 and TRBJ1-2; no D gene is confidently identified. Read as DNA, the sequence is TGTGCCAGCAGTGAAGTCGGGTTTGGTGGCTACACCTTC. It is translated as CASSEVGFGGYTF.